This is a list of T cell receptor beta chains from one sample in a study of identical twins. TCRdb analysed the 5' RACE reads with MiXCR anew, one entry per CDR3 protein. The data contain approximately 550,000 distinct CDR3 sequences, 20% to 25% of them seen just once; the ten biggest clones take up more than 0.4%. These data are also associated with another study on yellow fever vaccine responses in identical twins.

Specimen: CD4+ T cells sorted from blood. The receptors were sampled from a young woman in good health. The CDR3 runs from the conserved cysteine through the conserved F or W. D genes are given only for firm matches. The size of a clone is reported for some rows only, either as once, few or many, or as a class for expanded clones.

v_call	clone_size	j_call	d_call	cdr3_nt	cdr3_aa
TRBV5-1	-	TRBJ2-7	-	TGCGCCAGCAGCTCCAGCGGCCCCCATTACGAGCAGTACTTC	CASSSSGPHYEQYF
TRBV12-3/TRBV12-4	many	TRBJ2-7	TRBD2	TGTGCCAGCAGTCGACTAGCCTACTCCTACGAGCAGTACTTC	CASSRLAYSYEQYF
TRBV5-1	-	TRBJ2-5	-	TGCGCCAGCAGCCCCGGTGGTATGGTGGGAGCCCAAGAGACCCAGTACTTC	CASSPGGMVGAQETQYF
TRBV7-3	few	TRBJ2-2	-	TGTGCCAGCAGCTTACGAGGCGAGCCGGGGACCGGGGAGCTGTTTTTT	CASSLRGEPGTGELFF
TRBV24-1	few	TRBJ2-4	-	TGTGCCACCAGTGATCAAAAGACAGAAAACATTCAGTACTTC	CATSDQKTENIQYF
TRBV3-1	once	TRBJ2-7	-	TGTGCCAGCAGCCAATCGGGATTTCCTTCCTACGAGCAGTACTTC	CASSQSGFPSYEQYF
TRBV6-2/TRBV6-3	-	TRBJ2-1	-	TGTGCCAGCAGTTACTCCTTATCTCGCACTTACAATGAGCAGTTCTTC	CASSYSLSRTYNEQFF
TRBV28	few	TRBJ2-2	-	TGTGCCAGCAGTTTACAGAGGGTGGGCACCGGGGAGCTGTTTTTT	CASSLQRVGTGELFF
TRBV29-1	few	TRBJ2-5	-	TGCAGCGTTGAAGATCAGGGGGGTCAGACCCAGTACTTC	CSVEDQGGQTQYF
TRBV7-6	-	TRBJ2-1	TRBD2	TGTGCCAGCAGCTTAAGGTTGGATAGTAGCGGGAGCTTAAATGAGCAGTTCTTC	CASSLRLDSSGSLNEQFF
TRBV7-9	-	TRBJ2-3	-	TGTGCCAGCAGCTCGAGCGGGACAGGCCCCTCAGATACGCAGTATTTT	CASSSSGTGPSDTQYF
TRBV14	-	TRBJ1-1	TRBD1	TGTGCCAGCAGCCAAGTTACAGGGGGCCGAACTGAAGCTTTCTTT	CASSQVTGGRTEAFF
TRBV27	-	TRBJ1-2	TRBD1	TGTGCCAGCAGTTTGTCCACAGGGGAGAATGGCTACACCTTC	CASSLSTGENGYTF
TRBV7-2	-	TRBJ2-1	-	TGTGCCAGCAGCTTAGCGCGAAGGGGTGGGAACAATGAGCAGTTCTTC	CASSLARRGGNNEQFF
TRBV4-1	many	TRBJ2-1	-	TGCGCCAGCAGCCAAGGGGTAGGGCCCGGGAATGAGCAGTTCTTC	CASSQGVGPGNEQFF
TRBV3-1	few	TRBJ2-1	TRBD2	TGTGCCAGCAGCCAAGCCCCAGGGACTAGCGGGAGGTACTACACGGGCCACAATGAGCAGTTCTTC	CASSQAPGTSGRYYTGHNEQFF
TRBV25-1	-	TRBJ2-1	-	TGTGCCAGCAGTGGAACCCGGAGGGCCGTCTTCAATGAGCAGTTCTTC	CASSGTRRAVFNEQFF
TRBV4-1	-	TRBJ1-2	-	TGCGCCAGCAGCCAAGGGAATGGAGGCTACACCTTC	CASSQGNGGYTF
TRBV29-1	-	TRBJ2-7	-	TGCAGCGTGGCACCCCGGTTGGTTGGGTACGAGCAGTACTTC	CSVAPRLVGYEQYF
TRBV20-1	few	TRBJ2-2	TRBD2	TGCAGTGCTAGGTGGGGGGGCACCGGGGAGCTGTTTTTT	CSARWGGTGELFF
TRBV7-6	few	TRBJ1-6	-	TGTGCCAGCAGCTTGGGCAGGGGTAATAATTCACCCCTCCACTTT	CASSLGRGNNSPLHF
TRBV12-3/TRBV12-4	once	TRBJ2-3	-	TGTGCCAGCAGTCGCCTTCCGGGATCGCAGTATTTT	CASSRLPGSQYF
TRBV12-3/TRBV12-4	few	TRBJ2-4	TRBD2	TGTGCCAGCGGGCTAGCGGAGATCAAAAACATTCAGTACTTC	CASGLAEIKNIQYF
TRBV20-1	few	TRBJ1-6	TRBD1	TGCAGTGCAACGACAGGGCCTGATTCACCCCTCCACTTT	CSATTGPDSPLHF
TRBV5-1	many	TRBJ2-1	-	TGCGCCAGCAGCTTGGCAGTGTCAAATGAGCAGTTCTTC	CASSLAVSNEQFF
TRBV5-1	-	TRBJ2-5	-	TGCGCCAGCAGAGTCCCAAGGGAGACCCAGTACTTC	CASRVPRETQYF
TRBV29-1	-	TRBJ1-4	-	TGCAGCGTTGAAGGGGTGGGAGGAGCTAATGAAAAACTGTTTTTT	CSVEGVGGANEKLFF
TRBV28	few	TRBJ1-1	-	TGTGCCAGCAGTCTCCGGGACATAAACACTGAAGCTTTCTTT	CASSLRDINTEAFF
TRBV12-3/TRBV12-4	few	TRBJ2-7	-	TGTGCCAGCAGTTTAGCGCGGGCCGAGCAGTACTTC	CASSLARAEQYF
TRBV7-8	-	TRBJ2-4	TRBD2	TGTGCCAGCGGCCTGCGACGGGGGGATTCAGCCAAAAACATTCAGTACTTC	CASGLRRGDSAKNIQYF
TRBV6-5	-	TRBJ2-1	TRBD2	TGTGCCAGCAGTTATGGGCTAGCGGGAGGAGGTGAGCAGTTCTTC	CASSYGLAGGGEQFF
TRBV11-1	-	TRBJ2-2	TRBD2	TGTGCCAGCAGCTCCCCCGGGACTAGCCAGATTAACACCGGGGAGCTGTTTTTT	CASSSPGTSQINTGELFF
TRBV25-1	few	TRBJ2-7	-	TGTGCCAGCGTCGGGACACCTTACGAGCAGTACTTC	CASVGTPYEQYF
TRBV5-1	many	TRBJ1-4	TRBD1	TGCGCCAGCAGCTTTGCCGGGGACAGGGCTAATGAAAAACTGTTTTTT	CASSFAGDRANEKLFF
TRBV15	-	TRBJ1-2	TRBD1	TGTGCCACCAGCAGAGACCTGACAGGGGAGGGCTACACCTTC	CATSRDLTGEGYTF
TRBV10-1	few	TRBJ1-1	-	TGCGCCAGCAGTGACTTCGAGGTAGGCACTGAAGCTTTCTTT	CASSDFEVGTEAFF
TRBV7-2	once	TRBJ2-3	TRBD2	TGTGCCAGCAGCTTAGCGCGGACTAGCGGGCTTCCCCCAGATACGCAGTATTTT	CASSLARTSGLPPDTQYF